A single sample is the source of the 18 T cell receptor beta chains below, sequenced in a study of T cells in localized non-small cell lung cancer. The repertoire was sequenced with immunoSEQ multiplex PCR; TCRdb's copy has only in-frame clones and lacks some. The sample lists roughly 48,000 clones; around three quarters were seen once. Sequencing used peripheral blood, obtained before any cancer treatment. The receptor source for this set is a man between 40 and 75 years old with stage I squamous cell lung carcinoma.

The chain links TRBV7-8 to TRBJ1-5; possibly TRBD1 for D (6 bases). The length of the CDR3 is 14 residues. V gave up 5 bases and J gave up 1 base, with 9 bases separating them. CDR1 and CDR2 from the germline V gene are SGHVS and FQNEAQ. The CDR3 protein is CASSPGASNQPQHF. DNA of the CDR3: TGTGCCAGCAGCCCAGGGGCGAGCAATCAGCCCCAGCATTTT.

The chain links TRBV5-1 to TRBJ2-5, with 8 bases lining up with TRBD1. The CDR3 is 15 amino acids. The V gene's germline CDR1 is SGHRS and CDR2 YFSETQ. V lost 5 bases and J lost 4; bases outside the gene matches: 10. The DNA for the CDR3 is TGCGCCAGCAGGTCCCAACAGGGGGTGGGAGAGACCCAGTACTTC. It yields the protein CASRSQQGVGETQYF.

V gene TRBV9 combines with J gene TRBJ1-5; TRBD1 is a possible D gene (5 bases). Between the trimmed V and J ends, which lost 3 bases and 0 bases, there was a span of 16 bases. Germline V gene data show CDR1 as SGDLS and CDR2 as YYNGEE. This CDR3 is built from 17 residues. The CDR3 DNA sequence: TGTGCCAGCAGCGCGGGAGGAGACAGTTTTAGCAATCAGCCCCAGCATTTT. Translation: CASSAGGDSFSNQPQHF. Looking up the rest from reference TRBV9 and TRBJ1-5 gives the full variable domain: DSGVTQTPKHLITATGQRVTLRCSPRSGDLSVYWYQQSLDQGLQFLIQYYNGEERAKGNILERFSAQQFPDLHSELNLSSLELGDSALYFCASSAGGDSFSNQPQHFGDGTRLSIL.

The CDR3 protein is CATTTNEGGQFF. In DNA form, the CDR3 reads TGCGCCACGACGACGAACGAGGGCGGGCAGTTCTTC. The rearrangement uses TRBV5-1 and TRBJ2-1; tentatively, D is TRBD2 (5 bases). CDR1 SGHRS and CDR2 YFSETQ come from the germline V gene. The CDR3 totals 12 residues. The V end lost 9 bases, the J end lost 12 bases, and 19 bases lay between the germline ends.

This clone was counted a few times. V is TRBV5-6 and J is TRBJ1-1, with D hard to call. The CDR3 totals 15 residues. The germline V gene has CDR1 SGHDT and CDR2 YYEEEE. Trimming shortened V by 4 bases and J by 1 base, and 14 bases separated the two germline ends. The CDR3 region has the DNA TGTGCCAGCAGCGCGGCCGGGAGAGGGAACACTGAAGCTTTCTTT. This sequence encodes CASSAAGRGNTEAFF.

The chain uses TRBV29-1 and TRBJ2-1, with D uncertain. V was shortened by 2 bases and J by 10 bases, with 21 bases between the two germline ends. The CDR3 has 15 amino acids. Germline assignment: CDR1 SQVTM and CDR2 ANQGSEA. CDR3 sequence (DNA): TGCAGCGTTGAAATGGCGTCCACGTTAGTAATAGAGCAGTTCTTC. Translation: CSVEMASTLVIEQFF.

The J gene is TRBJ2-1, the V gene TRBV7-7, with D tentatively TRBD2 (7 bases). The CDR3 spans 15 residues. The V end was cut by 5 bases, the J end by 7 bases, with 18 bases between. From germline, CDR1 is SSHAT and CDR2 FNYEAQ (reference sequence). CDR3 in DNA: TGTGCCAGCAGCGTCGGGTGGGGGGGCATGAATGAGCAGTTCTTC. This sequence encodes CASSVGWGGMNEQFF.

This clone was counted a few times. The chain is built from TRBV9 and TRBJ2-3, with 8 positions matching TRBD2. From germline, CDR1 is SGDLS and CDR2 YYNGEE. V shed 4 bases and J 3 bases; nucleotides not matched to a gene: 10. The CDR3 is made up of 16 amino acids. The CDR3 loop is CASSPSGTSRTDTQYF. The CDR3 DNA sequence: TGTGCCAGCAGCCCCTCCGGGACTAGTAGGACAGATACGCAGTATTTT.

The V gene is TRBV6-6, the J gene TRBJ1-1; D is unclear. CDR1 and CDR2 (germline): MNHNY, SVGAGI (reference sequence). V was shortened by 8 bases and J by 0 bases, with 10 bases between the two germline ends. The CDR3 sequence is 13 residues long. DNA for the CDR3: TGTGCCAGCGTCCTGGTAATGAACACTGAAGCTTTCTTT. This codes for CASVLVMNTEAFF.

The chain is built from TRBV28 and TRBJ1-5; D unclear. The V gene lost 6 bases and the J gene lost 0 bases, with 15 bases spanning the gap. The CDR3 contains 16 residues. Looked up from germline, CDR1 is MDHEN and CDR2 is SYDVKM. CDR3 loop: CASRSYRALSNQPQHF. CDR3 in DNA: TGTGCCAGCAGGTCATATAGGGCCCTTAGCAATCAGCCCCAGCATTTT. Combining the CDR3 with reference TRBV28 and TRBJ1-5 gives the whole variable domain DVKVTQSSRYLVKRTGEKVFLECVQDMDHENMFWYRQDPGLGLRLIYFSYDVKMKEKGDIPEGYSVSREKKERFSLILESASTNQTSMYLCASRSYRALSNQPQHFGDGTRLSIL.

The V call is TRBV6-6, the J call TRBJ1-1; 7 nucleotides match TRBD1. This CDR3 contains 15 residues. Trimming removed 6 bases from V and 7 bases from J; junction bases left unmatched: 14. Germline V gene sequence: CDR1 MNHNY, CDR2 SVGAGI (reference sequence). The CDR3 loop reads CASSRDSQVLGEAFF. DNA of the CDR3: TGTGCCAGCAGCCGGGACAGCCAGGTATTGGGTGAAGCTTTCTTT.

The genes are TRBV6-5 and TRBJ1-1; the D gene is possibly TRBD1 (5 bases). The CDR3 contains 14 residues. Trimming took off 7 bases at V and 0 bases at J, with 12 bases between the two ends. CDR1 and CDR2 (germline): MNHEY, SVGAGI. The CDR3 protein is CASIPDRMNTEAFF. The CDR3 DNA reads as TGTGCCAGCATCCCAGACAGAATGAACACTGAAGCTTTCTTT.

Only a few counts were recorded for this clone. This chain uses TRBV2 with TRBJ1-1; 9 bases map to TRBD1. This CDR3 is 14 amino acids long. J was trimmed by 3 bases and V by 8 bases; bases with no gene match: 7. The germline gives CDR1 SNHLY, CDR2 FYNNEI. CDR3 in DNA: TGTGCCAGCGCTCGGACAGGGGATTACACTGAAGCTTTCTTT. As protein: CASARTGDYTEAFF.

This clone was observed a few times. The rearrangement uses TRBV7-2 and TRBJ1-1; maybe TRBD1 (6 bases). CDR1 and CDR2 (germline): SGHTA, FQGNSA. Trimming removed 0 bases at V and 4 bases at J, with 15 bases between. The CDR3 is 16 amino acids. The CDR3 nucleotides are TGTGCCAGCAGCTTAGCGGGCGGGGGGCTCGGCACTGAAGCTTTCTTT. As protein: CASSLAGGGLGTEAFF.

The gene calls are TRBV18 and TRBJ2-7; no clear D gene. CDR1 is KGHSH and CDR2 is LQKENI in the germline V gene. The CDR3 sequence is 15 residues long. Trimming shortened V by 6 bases and J by 0 bases, and 15 bases separated the two germline ends. CDR3 DNA: TGTGCCAGCTCCACGCAGGCCGGTTTCTCCTACGAGCAGTACTTC. Translating it yields CASSTQAGFSYEQYF.

The rearrangement joins TRBV6-1 to TRBJ1-2, with 8 bases lining up with TRBD1. This CDR3 contains 16 residues. The V segment lost 2 bases and the J segment 4 bases; nucleotides outside the gene matches: 9. The germline gives CDR1 MNHNS, CDR2 SASEGT. This chain's CDR3 is CASSEFGTGRVYGYTF. DNA of the CDR3: TGTGCCAGCAGTGAATTTGGGACAGGAAGAGTCTATGGCTACACCTTC.

V usage is TRBV9 and J usage is TRBJ1-1, with 8 nucleotides matching TRBD1. V was pared by 4 bases and J by 8 bases, with 10 bases of the junction left unmatched. Germline-derived CDR1 and CDR2 are SGDLS and YYNGEE. The CDR3 loop spans 14 amino acids. The CDR3 DNA reads as TGTGCCAGCAGCTCATACCAGGGGGCTGGGGAAGCTTTCTTT. It codes for CASSSYQGAGEAFF.

The chain has TRBV7-9 and TRBJ2-7, with D possibly matching TRBD1 (5 bases). With 1 base removed from V and 4 bases from J, the gap between germline ends came to 14 bases. There are 15 residues in the CDR3. Germline CDR1 and CDR2: SEHNR and FQNEAQ (reference sequence). The DNA for the CDR3 is TGTGCCAGCAGCTTAGGCCAGGGTCAAGGATACGAGCAGTACTTC. Its protein is CASSLGQGQGYEQYF.